Sequencing of this TCR beta chain was carried out in a study of shared clonotypes between healthy human individuals (dated by TCRdb to 2020 to 2021). With regard to the full study: A few men and a couple of women, aged 18 to 49 years, made up the cohort. For each donor, CD4 naive and CD4 memory were each run on three plates, CD8 naive on two plates, and CD8 memory on one plate. The study deeply sequenced blood TCR repertoires of roughly five healthy adults to estimate repertoire size and the extent of clonotype sharing between individuals. Libraries were prepared and TCR repertoires were sequenced by different laboratories using diverse techniques, in order to increase sequencing depth and limit assay-specific biases. Per donor, leukapheresis produced somewhere between about 0.94 and 10 billion PBMCs. Study-wide findings and limitations: Roughly 5% of naive CD4, 3.5% of naive CD8, approximately 2.2% of memory CD4, and about 0.4% of memory CD8 clonotypes were shared across several donors. Pairwise subsampling indicated that sequencing depth was expected to affect the degree of clonotype sharing among donors. Naive subsets generally had larger estimated clonotype richness than memory subsets did. Sampling was limited to blood, and TCR repertoires in tissue likely differ from TCR repertoires in blood. The small number of donors limited the genetic and exposure-history diversity represented. Clonotypes shared by all four sorted-subset donors showed higher generation probabilities than non-shared clonotypes. Rarefaction of sorted-subset datasets indicated incomplete sequencing despite the large sequencing depth.

Trimming removed 1 base from V and 7 bases from J, leaving 16 bases between the germline ends. The cysteine opens and the phenylalanine closes a CDR3 of 16 amino acids. The CDR3 DNA has 48 bases and is translated from base 1. For CDR1 and CDR2, the germline V gene lists MGHRA and YSYEKL. As to this clone: It has no known antigen specificity. No clone much larger than this one lies a single base away; base qualities are absent.

CD8 naive samples consisted of CD45RO-negative cells that were positively selected for CCR7, yielding a CD45RA+CCR7+ population without TemRA cells. Healthy HIV-negative adults with no recently reported acute infections or vaccinations were included as donors. All donors were Caucasian adults living in Nashville, Tennessee, USA. After blood collection by leukapheresis, PBMCs were isolated using Ficoll-Histopaque density gradient centrifugation and then cryopreserved in the vapor phase of liquid nitrogen. Analytical flow cytometry was used to check the purity and quantity of every magnetically sorted T cell population. Genomic DNA was isolated from each sorted fraction and quantified by UV absorbance on a Nanodrop 2000c. Using the deep immunoSEQ assay, TCR CDR3 regions were amplified from genomic DNA by multiplex PCR. Genomic DNA extracted from each cell subset was distributed evenly over all wells of several immunoSEQ 96-well plates, and each plate served as one replicate. Each replicate PCR for sorted subsets received roughly 200 ng genomic DNA, equal to roughly 29,000 T cell genomes. Purified libraries were quantified with a Qubit 3.0 fluorometer, sized on a Bioanalyzer 2100, and re-quantified with the KAPA Library Quantification kit. Every immunoSEQ 96-well plate was sequenced on a dedicated single-read 150-cycle Illumina NextSeq 550 flow cell. The study's processing was this. The immunoSEQ output contained only junctional sequences without quality scores, so filtering could not match that applied to full-length reads. Sequences were annotated with PyIR, a Python wrapper for IgBLAST v1.9, using IMGT germline references to assign V/J genes and CDR3. Any read was removed if the V/J assignment was weak (E-value above 1e-6), the CDR3 was missing, or the read contained stop codons, out-of-frame junctions, or ambiguous translated residues. V3J clonotypes were defined as sequences sharing the same inferred V gene, J gene, and CDR3 amino acid sequence. The percentage overlap between two repertoires was calculated by dividing the number of shared unique clonotypes by the size of the smaller repertoire. RTK rarefaction, the Chao1 estimator, and Recon v2.1 estimates of unobserved clonotypes were used to assess repertoire richness. Generation probabilities were computed with OLGA for all TCRbeta clonotypes obtained by the gDNA method from a handful of donors. The source is immuneACCESS, and TCRdb retained only in-frame sequences with V and J called. Part of the clones is not carried over; for the studies checked, unresolved V genes explain less than half of this, and the remainder is unexplained. For V, J and clone size, that table is used; D and trimming come from the DNA. Present in this sample are more than 2 million clones, around 93% of which were seen just once. Over 1.5% of the sample is in the top ten clones.

This sequence was found in a man younger than 35 in good health. Some clones in this sample may be carry-over from other donors' samples. In this chain, TRBV4-1 is recombined with TRBJ2-2; matching of 6 bases hints at TRBD2 as the D gene. The material sequenced was naive CD8+ T cells from PBMCs. The meaning of the sample's cell subset or site label: CD45RA+CCR7+. CDR3 loop: CASSQARIGGSGELFF. The nucleotide sequence reads TGCGCCAGCAGCCAAGCAAGAATCGGGGGAAGCGGGGAGCTGTTTTTT.